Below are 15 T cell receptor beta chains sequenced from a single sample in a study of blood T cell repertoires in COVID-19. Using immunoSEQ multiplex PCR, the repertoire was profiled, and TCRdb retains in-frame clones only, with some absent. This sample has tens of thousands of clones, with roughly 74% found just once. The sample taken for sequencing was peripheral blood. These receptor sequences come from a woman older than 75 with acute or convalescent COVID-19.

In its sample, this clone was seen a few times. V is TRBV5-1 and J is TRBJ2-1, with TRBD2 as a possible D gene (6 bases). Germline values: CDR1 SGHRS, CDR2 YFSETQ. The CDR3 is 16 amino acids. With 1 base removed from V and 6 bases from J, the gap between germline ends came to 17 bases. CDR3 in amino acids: CASSLFGGDGLNEQFF. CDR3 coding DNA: TGCGCCAGCAGCTTGTTCGGGGGAGATGGTCTCAATGAGCAGTTCTTC.

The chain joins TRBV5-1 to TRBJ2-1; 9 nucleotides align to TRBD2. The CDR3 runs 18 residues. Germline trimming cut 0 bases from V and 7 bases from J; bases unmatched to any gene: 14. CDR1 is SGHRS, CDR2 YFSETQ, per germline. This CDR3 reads CASSLERGVTSVLNEQFF. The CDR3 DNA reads TGCGCCAGCAGCTTGGAGCGGGGGGTGACTAGCGTATTGAATGAGCAGTTCTTC.

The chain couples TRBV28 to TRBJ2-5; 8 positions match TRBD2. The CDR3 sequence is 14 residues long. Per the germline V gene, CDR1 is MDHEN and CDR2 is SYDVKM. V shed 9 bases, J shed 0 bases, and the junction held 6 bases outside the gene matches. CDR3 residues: CASWNSGDQETQYF. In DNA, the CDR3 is TGTGCCAGTTGGAATAGCGGGGACCAAGAGACCCAGTACTTC.

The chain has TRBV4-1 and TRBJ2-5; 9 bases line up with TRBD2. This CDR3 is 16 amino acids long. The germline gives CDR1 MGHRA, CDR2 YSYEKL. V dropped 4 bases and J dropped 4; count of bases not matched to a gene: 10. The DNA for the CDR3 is TGCGCCAGCAGCCGTTCTGGTAGCGGGAGCGCAGAGACCCAGTACTTC. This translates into CASSRSGSGSAETQYF.

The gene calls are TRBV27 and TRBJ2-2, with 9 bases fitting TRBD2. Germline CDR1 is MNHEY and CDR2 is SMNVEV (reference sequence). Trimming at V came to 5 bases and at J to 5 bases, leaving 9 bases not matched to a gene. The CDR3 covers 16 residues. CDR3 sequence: CASSQTGTSLTGELFF. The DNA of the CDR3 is TGTGCCAGCAGTCAAACCGGGACTAGCTTAACCGGGGAGCTGTTTTTT.

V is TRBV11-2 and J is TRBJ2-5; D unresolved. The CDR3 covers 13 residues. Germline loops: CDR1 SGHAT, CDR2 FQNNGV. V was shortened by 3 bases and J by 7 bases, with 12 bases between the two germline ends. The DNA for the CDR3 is TGTGCCAGCAGCTTGATCAGGTCTCGGACCCAGTACTTC. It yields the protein CASSLIRSRTQYF.

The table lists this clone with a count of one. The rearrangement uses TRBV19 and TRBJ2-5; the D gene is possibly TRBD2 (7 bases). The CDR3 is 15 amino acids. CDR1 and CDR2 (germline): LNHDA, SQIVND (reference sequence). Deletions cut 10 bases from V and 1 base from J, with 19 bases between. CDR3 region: CATQPQRGGQETQYF. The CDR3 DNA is TGTGCCACCCAACCTCAGAGGGGGGGCCAAGAGACCCAGTACTTC.

Here the CDR3 DNA reads TGTGCCAGCAGCTCCCATCTGGGTAGCGGGGTGTCTTTCTACGAGCAGTACTTC. Translating it yields CASSSHLGSGVSFYEQYF. The chain carries TRBV11-3 and TRBJ2-7; the match to TRBD2 covers 8 bases. CDR1 is SGHNT and CDR2 is YENEEA in the germline V gene. Trimming removed 4 bases from V and 3 bases from J; junction bases left unmatched: 17. The CDR3 runs 18 residues. The full variable domain, in which reference TRBV11-3 and TRBJ2-7 provide the parts outside the CDR3, is EAGVVQSPRYKIIEKKQPVAFWCNPISGHNTLYWYLQNLGQGPELLIRYENEEAVDDSQLPKDRFSAERLKGVDSTLKIQPAELGDSAVYLCASSSHLGSGVSFYEQYFGPGTRLTVT.

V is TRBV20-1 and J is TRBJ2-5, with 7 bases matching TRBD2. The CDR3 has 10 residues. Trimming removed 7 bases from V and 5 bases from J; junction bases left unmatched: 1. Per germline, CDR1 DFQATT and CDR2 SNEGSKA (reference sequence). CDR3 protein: CSVGRETQYF. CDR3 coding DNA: TGCAGTGTCGGGAGGGAGACCCAGTACTTC.

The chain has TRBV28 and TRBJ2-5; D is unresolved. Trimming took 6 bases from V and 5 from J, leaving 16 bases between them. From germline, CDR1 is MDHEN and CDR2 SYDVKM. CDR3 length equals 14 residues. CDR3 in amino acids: CASRPESFPETQYF. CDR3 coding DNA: TGTGCCAGCAGGCCCGAGTCCTTCCCTGAGACCCAGTACTTC.

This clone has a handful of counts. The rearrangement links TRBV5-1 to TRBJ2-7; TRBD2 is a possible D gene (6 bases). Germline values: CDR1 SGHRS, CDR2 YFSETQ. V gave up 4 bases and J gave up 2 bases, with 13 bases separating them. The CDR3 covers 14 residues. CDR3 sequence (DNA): TGCGCCAGCAGCACGGGACTGAAGACCTACGAGCAGTACTTC. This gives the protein CASSTGLKTYEQYF.

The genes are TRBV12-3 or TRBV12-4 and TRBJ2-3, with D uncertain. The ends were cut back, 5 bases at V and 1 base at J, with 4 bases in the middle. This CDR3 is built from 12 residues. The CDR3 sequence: CASSVGTDTQYF. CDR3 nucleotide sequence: TGTGCCAGCAGTGTCGGCACAGATACGCAGTATTTT.

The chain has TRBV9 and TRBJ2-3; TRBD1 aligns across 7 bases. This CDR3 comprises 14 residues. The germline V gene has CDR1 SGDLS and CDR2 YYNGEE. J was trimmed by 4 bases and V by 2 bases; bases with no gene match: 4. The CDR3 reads CASSVRQGPDTQYF. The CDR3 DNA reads TGTGCCAGCAGCGTCCGACAGGGACCAGATACGCAGTATTTT.

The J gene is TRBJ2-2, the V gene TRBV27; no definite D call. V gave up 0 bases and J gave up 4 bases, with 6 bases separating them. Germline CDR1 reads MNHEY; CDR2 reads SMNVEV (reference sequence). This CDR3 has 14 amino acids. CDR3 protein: CASSLSRGTGELFF. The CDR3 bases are TGTGCCAGCAGTTTATCTCGCGGCACCGGGGAGCTGTTTTTT.

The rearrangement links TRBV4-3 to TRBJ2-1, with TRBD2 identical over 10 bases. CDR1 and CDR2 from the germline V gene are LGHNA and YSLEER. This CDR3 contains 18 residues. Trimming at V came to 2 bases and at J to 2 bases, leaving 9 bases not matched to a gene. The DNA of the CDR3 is TGCGCCAGCAGCCAACGTGGGACTAGCGATACTCCCTACAATGAGCAGTTCTTC. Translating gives CASSQRGTSDTPYNEQFF.